This TCR beta chain was captured in a study of T cells after yellow fever vaccination. Germline V lookup: CDR1 SEHNR, CDR2 FQNEAQ (reference sequence). The V and J ends lost 1 base and 13 bases respectively, with 19 bases between them. This CDR3 has 14 amino acids. Study-level findings and limits: Sorted repertoires could include abundant contaminating clonotypes from bulk cells. The study re-detected most primary-vaccination clones after the booster (approximately 96% CD4, roughly 88% CD8).

Synthesis of TCR cDNA relied on 5'RACE template switching, which attached a universal primer site and UMIs. TCRdb passed the 5' RACE reads through MiXCR, listing each CDR3 protein once. The profile shows approximately 510,000 distinct CDR3 sequences, just over 20% of them singletons. This clonotype has only a few counts. What it binds is not known. The TCR sequence derives from a man aged 18 to 35 who received the YFV17D yellow fever vaccine. The chain is built from TRBV7-9 and TRBJ1-1, with D possibly matching TRBD1 (5 bases). The material sequenced was PBMCs, taken 21 days after the first yellow fever vaccination. This chain's CDR3 is CASSLVQGSQGNFF. CDR3 bases: TGTGCCAGCAGCTTAGTGCAAGGTAGCCAGGGAAATTTCTTT.